Sequencing of this T cell receptor beta chain was carried out in a study of shared clonotypes between healthy human individuals (TCRdb year 2020). With respect to the entire study: The cohort comprised two women and a few men aged 18 to 49 years. Per donor, three plates each were used for CD4 naive and CD4 memory, two for CD8 naive, and one for CD8 memory. Blood TCR repertoires of five healthy adults were deeply sequenced to estimate repertoire size and the extent of clonotype sharing between individuals. To increase sequencing depth and limit assay-specific biases, TCR repertoire library preparation and sequencing were carried out by different laboratories using diverse techniques. Leukapheresis yielded between about 0.94 and 10 billion PBMCs per donor. Summary of the overall study and its limitations: Rarefaction of sorted-subset datasets indicated incomplete sequencing despite the large sequencing depth. When several donors were compared, the shared fraction of clonotypes was around 4.6% for naive CD4, about 4% for naive CD8, 2% to 2.5% for memory CD4, and 0.35% to 0.4% for memory CD8. Sampling was restricted to blood, and TCR repertoires in tissues likely differ from the TCR repertoires found in blood. Larger estimated clonotype richness was generally found for naive subsets than for memory subsets. Compared with non-shared clonotypes, the clonotypes found in all four sorted-subset donors had higher generation probabilities. Because the study included only a small number of donors, the genetic and exposure-history diversity represented was limited. Pairwise subsampling indicated that sequencing depth was expected to affect the degree of clonotype sharing among donors.

TCR CDR3 regions were amplified from genomic DNA by multiplex PCR using the deep immunoSEQ assay. Genomic DNA extracted from each cell subset was distributed evenly over all wells of several immunoSEQ 96-well plates, and each plate served as one replicate. For sorted subsets, about 200 ng genomic DNA, equal to tens of thousands of T cell genomes, was loaded into each replicate PCR. The purified libraries were quantified using a Qubit 3.0 fluorometer, sized with a Bioanalyzer 2100, and then quantified again using the KAPA Library Quantification kit. Every immunoSEQ 96-well plate was sequenced on a dedicated single-read 150-cycle Illumina NextSeq 550 flow cell. The source study handled its data this way. Because the immunoSEQ output held only junctional sequences and lacked quality scores, the filtering could not match the filtering applied to full-length reads. To assign V/J genes and CDR3, sequences were annotated using PyIR, a Python wrapper for IgBLAST v1.9, with IMGT germline references. Reads with weak V/J assignments (E-value above 1e-6), missing CDR3, stop codons, out-of-frame junctions, or ambiguous translated residues were removed. V3J clonotypes were defined by identical inferred V gene, J gene, and CDR3 amino acid sequence. Percentage overlap between repertoires was computed as shared unique clonotypes divided by the size of the smaller repertoire. Richness of each repertoire was evaluated using RTK rarefaction, the Chao1 estimator, and Recon v2.1 estimates of unobserved clonotypes. For all TCRbeta clonotypes obtained by the gDNA method from a few donors, generation probabilities were computed with OLGA. TCRdb carries this immuneACCESS record with in-frame sequences only. Its versions omit some clonotypes, under half of them owing to an unresolved V gene in the studies checked, with the rest unexplained. D and trimming come from the DNA, and the V and J calls and clone size come from that table. In all, the sample holds hundreds of thousands of clones, and under 95% of those were seen once. The ten largest clones add up to 24% of the sample.

This clone was detected only once. Its antigen remains undetermined. No base qualities exist here, and no much larger clone lies one base off it. Relative to germline, V is 4 bases shorter and J is 9 bases shorter, with 15 bases between their ends. Looking up the germline V gene yields CDR1 MGHRA and CDR2 YSYEKL. There are 13 amino acids in the CDR3, from cysteine to phenylalanine inclusive. The DNA shown is the 39-base CDR3, in frame from base 1. CD8 naive samples were obtained by positive selection for CCR7 among CD45RO-negative cells, yielding a CD45RA+CCR7+ population from which TemRA cells were excluded. Donors were healthy HIV-negative adults with no recently reported acute infections or vaccinations. Every donor was a Caucasian adult residing in Nashville, Tennessee, USA. Blood was collected by leukapheresis, and PBMCs were isolated by Ficoll-Histopaque density gradient centrifugation and then cryopreserved in liquid nitrogen vapor phase. Analytical flow cytometry was used to check the purity and quantity of every magnetically sorted T cell population. Each sorted fraction had its genomic DNA isolated and then quantified by UV absorbance on a Nanodrop 2000c.

The sample consisted of naive CD8+ T cells sorted from blood. The label giving this sample's cell subset or site can be read as: CD45RA+CCR7+. The V and J segments used are TRBV4-1 and TRBJ1-1; TRBD1 might be the D gene, on 6 matching bases. The clonotype was recovered from a man younger than 40 in good health. CDR3 loop: CASSPLGADKAFF. In nucleotide form, the sequence is TGCGCCAGCAGCCCCCTGGGGGCAGACAAAGCTTTCTTT.